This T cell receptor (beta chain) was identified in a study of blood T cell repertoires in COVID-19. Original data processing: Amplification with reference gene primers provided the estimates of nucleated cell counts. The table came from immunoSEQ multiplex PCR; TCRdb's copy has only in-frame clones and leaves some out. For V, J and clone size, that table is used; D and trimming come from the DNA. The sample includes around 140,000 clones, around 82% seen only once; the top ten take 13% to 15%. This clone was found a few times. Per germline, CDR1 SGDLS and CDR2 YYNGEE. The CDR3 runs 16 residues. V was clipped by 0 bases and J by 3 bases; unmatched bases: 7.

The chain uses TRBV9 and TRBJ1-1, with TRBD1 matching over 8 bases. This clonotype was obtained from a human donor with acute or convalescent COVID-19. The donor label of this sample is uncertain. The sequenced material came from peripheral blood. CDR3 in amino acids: CASSVGTGMLDTEAFF. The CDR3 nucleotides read TGTGCCAGCAGCGTAGGGACAGGGATGTTGGACACTGAAGCTTTCTTT.